The 31 T cell receptor beta chains below were found in one sample sequenced in a study of glioma-infiltrating T cells. TCR alpha and beta CDR3 regions were amplified from RNA using iRepertoire nested multiplex PCR. TCRdb recomputed calls from the multiplex PCR reads with MiXCR, one row per CDR3 protein. This table has around 350,000 distinct CDR3 sequences, around 38% appearing once. Sequences were obtained from glioma tissue, nonneoplastic brain tissue, or PBMCs (not recorded which). The receptors stem from a human donor with low-grade glioma or glioblastoma, undergoing nonglioma brain surgery, or in good health (not recorded which).

This clonotype came up a few times. The junction departs from germline at one end; a sequencing error may be responsible. The chain couples TRBV28 to TRBJ1-2; D is perhaps TRBD1 (6 bases). This CDR3 has 14 amino acids. CDR1 MDHEN and CDR2 SYDVKM come from the germline V gene. The CDR3 nucleotides are TGTGCCAGCAGTTTATTTAAGACAGGCCGGAACCCCCCCTTC. It specifies CASSLFKTGRNPPF.

The CDR3 sequence: CSARAAGGPDTQYF. The CDR3 DNA follows: TGCAGTGCTAGGGCAGCGGGAGGGCCGGATACGCAGTATTTT. The J gene is TRBJ2-3, the V gene TRBV20-1; 10 positions agree with TRBD2. CDR3 length: 14 residues. After removal of 3 bases from V and 6 bases from J, the junction contained 6 bases not matched to a gene. Germline CDR1 DFQATT, CDR2 SNEGSKA (reference sequence).

This clonotype was recorded a few times. V usage is TRBV19 and J usage is TRBJ2-1; 12 positions agree with TRBD2. The CDR3 length is 15 residues. Germline values: CDR1 LNHDA, CDR2 SQIVND (reference sequence). After removal of 6 bases from V and 3 bases from J, the junction contained 3 bases not matched to a gene. CDR3 in DNA: TGTGCCAGTAGGGGGGGACTAGCGGGCTACAATGAGCAGTTCTTC. Amino acids: CASRGGLAGYNEQFF.

The chain joins TRBV20-1 to TRBJ2-5; 8 bases line up with TRBD2. CDR3 length: 14 amino acids. The V segment lost 3 bases and the J segment 4 bases; nucleotides outside the gene matches: 7. The germline CDR1 and CDR2 sequences are DFQATT and SNEGSKA (reference sequence). CDR3 nucleotide sequence: TGCAGTGCTAGGGGTGGGACTAGTGCAGAGACCCAGTACTTC. This codes for CSARGGTSAETQYF.

To note about this clonotype: A much larger clone lies a single base off, so this may be a read error. The chain carries TRBV6-2 or TRBV6-3 and TRBJ2-3; D not certain. This CDR3 is 15 amino acids long. The V end was cut by 7 bases, the J end by 1 base, with 15 bases between. The germline V gene has CDR1 MNHEY and CDR2 SVGEGT. CDR3 sequence (DNA): TGTGCCAGCAAGATATGGCAGCCAGGCACAGATACGCAGTATTTT. Translation gives CASKIWQPGTDTQYF.

This chain connects TRBV29-1 to TRBJ2-5; the D call may be TRBD1 or TRBD2 (5 bases each). Germline loops: CDR1 SQVTM, CDR2 ANQGSEA. The CDR3 extends over 14 amino acids. Trimming took 7 bases from V and 2 from J, leaving 17 bases between them. The CDR3, as DNA: TGCAGCGCCCGGATGTTTGGGGGACAAGAGACCCAGTACTTC. Its protein is CSARMFGGQETQYF. The variable domain in full, with the rest retrieved from reference TRBV29-1 and TRBJ2-5, is SAVISQKPSRDICQRGTSLTIQCQVDSQVTMMFWYRQQPGQSLTLIATANQGSEATYESGFVIDKFPISRPNLTFSTLTVSNMSPEDSSIYLCSARMFGGQETQYFGPGTRLLVL.

In this sample, this clonotype turned up a few times. Written as DNA, the CDR3 is TGTGCCACCAACAGGGCACTCAACACTGAAGCTTTCTTT. Translating it yields CATNRALNTEAFF. The rearrangement joins TRBV7-9 to TRBJ1-1, with D perhaps TRBD1 (6 bases). Trimming pared 10 bases from V and 2 bases from J, leaving 14 bases between. Looked up from germline, CDR1 is SEHNR and CDR2 is FQNEAQ (reference sequence). CDR3 length: 13 residues.

As regards this clonotype: A much larger clone sits a single nucleotide away, making a read error possible. The rearrangement links TRBV27 to TRBJ1-4, with TRBD1 as a possible D gene (5 bases). CDR1 MNHEY and CDR2 SMNVEV come from the germline V gene (reference sequence). The CDR3 has 16 amino acids. Trimming left V 10 bases short and J 3 bases short, with 21 bases between. CDR3 loop: CAISYLRDSANEKLFF. The CDR3 coding sequence is TGTGCCATCAGCTACCTCAGGGACTCGGCTAATGAAAAACTGTTTTTT.

The V call is TRBV7-9, the J call TRBJ2-2; 9 bases are shared with TRBD2. The CDR3 has 15 residues. V trimming: 2 bases; J trimming: 4 bases; junction bases outside the gene matches: 2. Germline V CDR1 and CDR2: SEHNR, FQNEAQ (reference sequence). CDR3 sequence reads: CASSLLAGLTGELFF. CDR3 nucleotide sequence: TGTGCCAGCAGCTTACTAGCGGGACTCACCGGGGAGCTGTTTTTT. Together with reference TRBV7-9 and TRBJ2-2, the CDR3 gives the full variable domain: DTGVSQNPRHKITKRGQNVTFRCDPISEHNRLYWYRQTLGQGPEFLTYFQNEAQLEKSRLLSDRFSAERPKGSFSTLEIQRTEQGDSAMYLCASSLLAGLTGELFFGEGSRLTVL.

This clonotype came up many times. The CDR3 loop reads CSASAQLNTEAFF. DNA for the CDR3: TGCAGTGCTAGCGCACAGTTGAACACTGAAGCTTTCTTT. The V gene is TRBV20-1, the J gene TRBJ1-1, with no clear D. This CDR3 contains 13 residues. With 3 bases removed from V and 0 bases from J, the gap between germline ends came to 8 bases. Germline-derived CDR1 and CDR2 are DFQATT and SNEGSKA (reference sequence).

In the case of this clonotype: A much larger clone sits a single nucleotide away, making a read error possible. The chain joins TRBV27 to TRBJ2-7; 7 nucleotides align to TRBD2. Germline CDR1 is MNHEY and CDR2 is SMNVEV (reference sequence). The CDR3 spans 17 residues. After removal of 8 bases from V and 3 bases from J, the junction contained 19 bases not matched to a gene. CDR3 sequence reads: CASSPHQGGPGNYEQYF. As DNA, the CDR3 is TGTGCCAGCTCGCCCCACCAGGGAGGGCCGGGGAACTACGAGCAGTACTTC.

This clonotype was seen repeatedly, ten times or more. The V and J genes are TRBV15 and TRBJ2-7; the D call may be TRBD1 or TRBD2 (6 bases each). CDR3 length: 14 amino acids. Per the germline V gene, CDR1 is LNHNV and CDR2 is YYDKDF (reference sequence). V lost 9 bases and J 0 bases, leaving 15 bases between the germline ends. DNA for the CDR3: TGTGCCACGCGCGTAGGGGGGAGCTCCTACGAGCAGTACTTC. Its translation: CATRVGGSSYEQYF.

This clonotype was counted between two and nine times. The chain couples TRBV18 to TRBJ2-5; D gene unclear. Germline values: CDR1 KGHSH, CDR2 LQKENI. V was pared by 5 bases and J by 5 bases, with 9 bases between. This CDR3 comprises 12 residues. CDR3 loop: CASSTKGETQYF. The CDR3 coding sequence is TGTGCCAGCTCAACCAAAGGCGAGACCCAGTACTTC.

This clonotype was observed a few times. V and J are TRBV5-1 and TRBJ2-7, with D possibly being TRBD2 (6 bases). This CDR3 is built from 14 residues. V lost 4 bases, J lost 2 bases, and 13 bases lay in between. Germline-derived CDR1 and CDR2 are SGHRS and YFSETQ. The CDR3 DNA sequence: TGCGCCAGCAGCAAGGGACTCAACACCTACGAGCAGTACTTC. Protein sequence: CASSKGLNTYEQYF. Based on the CDR3 plus reference TRBV5-1 and TRBJ2-7, the full variable domain is KAGVTQTPRYLIKTRGQQVTLSCSPISGHRSVSWYQQTPGQGLQFLFEYFSETQRNKGNFPGRFSGRQFSNSRSEMNVSTLELGDSALYLCASSKGLNTYEQYFGPGTRLTVT.

The V call is TRBV5-1, the J call TRBJ1-2; D uncertain. Germline CDR1 is SGHRS and CDR2 is YFSETQ. The CDR3 has 14 amino acids. V gave up 3 bases and J gave up 2 bases, with 11 bases separating them. The CDR3 DNA reads as TGCGCCAGCAGCTCCGGCCCTGCCAACTATGGCTACACCTTC. As protein: CASSSGPANYGYTF. Full variable domain (rest looked up from reference TRBV5-1 and TRBJ1-2): KAGVTQTPRYLIKTRGQQVTLSCSPISGHRSVSWYQQTPGQGLQFLFEYFSETQRNKGNFPGRFSGRQFSNSRSEMNVSTLELGDSALYLCASSSGPANYGYTFGSGTRLTVV.

This clonotype was counted a few times. The chain's CDR3 is CASSLGQVSYNEQFF. The CDR3 DNA is TGCGCCAGCAGCTTGGGCCAAGTCTCCTACAATGAGCAGTTCTTC. The chain employs TRBV5-1 and TRBJ2-1; no definite D call. This CDR3 has 15 amino acids. Germline CDR1 SGHRS, CDR2 YFSETQ. The V end was cut by 0 bases, the J end by 0 bases, with 7 bases between.

This clonotype was detected ten times or more. J is TRBJ1-1 and V is TRBV6-1; D is ambiguous. Germline CDR1 and CDR2: MNHNS and SASEGT. The V gene lost 7 bases and the J gene lost 6 bases, with 9 bases spanning the gap. The CDR3 is made up of 11 amino acids. The chain's CDR3 is CASMGVAEAFF. The CDR3 DNA reads as TGTGCCAGCATGGGTGTCGCTGAAGCTTTCTTT.

This clonotype occurred many times. This chain connects TRBV28 to TRBJ1-1, with a weak D call TRBD1 (5 bases). The germline gives CDR1 MDHEN, CDR2 SYDVKM. This CDR3 contains 13 residues. V was trimmed by 3 bases and J by 0 bases, leaving 5 bases between them. The CDR3, as DNA: TGTGCCAGCAGTTTCAGGGTGAACACTGAAGCTTTCTTT. Its protein is CASSFRVNTEAFF. The variable domain in full, with the rest retrieved from reference TRBV28 and TRBJ1-1, is DVKVTQSSRYLVKRTGEKVFLECVQDMDHENMFWYRQDPGLGLRLIYFSYDVKMKEKGDIPEGYSVSREKKERFSLILESASTNQTSMYLCASSFRVNTEAFFGQGTRLTVV.

This clonotype has ten or more counts. The chain uses TRBV27 and TRBJ2-1; TRBD2 matches 10 bases. V lost 0 bases and J lost 9; bases outside the gene matches: 2. Germline loops: CDR1 MNHEY, CDR2 SMNVEV (reference sequence). This CDR3 has 14 amino acids. The CDR3 is CASSLSGLAREQFF. CDR3 DNA sequence: TGTGCCAGCAGTTTATCGGGACTAGCGCGTGAGCAGTTCTTC.

The chain joins TRBV27 to TRBJ2-5; D is unresolved. With 6 bases removed from V and 3 bases from J, the gap between germline ends came to 17 bases. The CDR3 sequence is 15 residues long. Per germline, CDR1 MNHEY and CDR2 SMNVEV (reference sequence). The CDR3 sequence: CASSPGRYPEETQYF. CDR3 nucleotides: TGTGCCAGCAGCCCCGGACGGTATCCAGAAGAGACCCAGTACTTC.

There are a few counts of this clonotype. The gene calls are TRBV6-6 and TRBJ1-1, with D perhaps TRBD1 (5 bases). The germline V and J ends were trimmed by 2 bases and 2 bases, with 15 bases remaining between them. CDR1 is MNHNY, CDR2 SVGAGI, per germline (reference sequence). The CDR3 is 16 amino acids. The CDR3 reads CASSYPPRTHNTEAFF. For the CDR3, the DNA is TGTGCCAGCAGTTACCCCCCCAGGACACATAACACTGAAGCTTTCTTT.

The chain employs TRBV27 and TRBJ1-5; unclear D gene. Germline CDR1 and CDR2: MNHEY and SMNVEV (reference sequence). The CDR3 sequence is 13 residues long. Trimming removed 5 bases at V and 7 bases at J, with 12 bases between. The CDR3 loop is CASSGPRHQPQHF. CDR3 sequence (DNA): TGTGCCAGCAGTGGACCGAGACACCAGCCCCAGCATTTT.

The sample holds many counts of this clonotype. V gene TRBV6-1 combines with J gene TRBJ1-1, with TRBD1 as a possible D gene (5 bases). This CDR3 is 14 amino acids long. Germline V gene sequence: CDR1 MNHNS, CDR2 SASEGT. Trimming shortened V by 5 bases and J by 2 bases, and 12 bases separated the two germline ends. CDR3 sequence reads: CASSTTGPNTEAFF. CDR3 in DNA: TGTGCCAGCAGTACGACGGGACCAAACACTGAAGCTTTCTTT.

V usage is TRBV7-9 and J usage is TRBJ2-1, with 10 bases aligning to TRBD1. Germline CDR1 and CDR2: SEHNR and FQNEAQ (reference sequence). V dropped 5 bases and J dropped 8; count of bases not matched to a gene: 9. This CDR3 is built from 15 residues. CDR3 nucleotides: TGTGCCAGCAGCCTCACCCGGGACAGGGGTCATGAGCAGTTCTTC. Protein product: CASSLTRDRGHEQFF.

The CDR3 reads CSALLRGGGFDTQYF. CDR3 bases: TGCAGTGCTCTTCTACGAGGGGGAGGGTTCGATACGCAGTATTTT. The V gene is TRBV20-1, the J gene TRBJ2-3; tentative D call: TRBD2 (7 bases). The CDR3 has 15 residues. Germline lookup yields CDR1 DFQATT and CDR2 SNEGSKA (reference sequence). V lost 5 bases and J 6 bases, leaving 21 bases between the germline ends.

On this clonotype: This may arise from a read error, as a much more abundant clone is one base away. Written as DNA, the CDR3 is TGTGCCAGCAGTTTTCTCCGACTAGCTGCCTACGATGAGCAGTTCTTC. Amino acids: CASSFLRLAAYDEQFF. The chain links TRBV27 to TRBJ2-1; 7 nucleotides align to TRBD2. In germline, CDR1 is MNHEY, CDR2 SMNVEV (reference sequence). The CDR3 sequence is 16 residues long.

In its sample, this clonotype was seen a few times. The chain joins TRBV6-1 to TRBJ2-2, with 7 bases fitting TRBD1. The trim removed 7 bases at V and 3 bases at J, leaving 17 bases unmatched. Germline lookup yields CDR1 MNHNS and CDR2 SASEGT. This CDR3 spans 18 amino acids. CDR3: CASTPPRRTGLDTGELFF. The CDR3 nucleotides are TGTGCCAGCACCCCGCCGAGGAGGACAGGATTAGACACCGGGGAGCTGTTTTTT.

This clonotype was counted many times. This chain joins TRBV15 and TRBJ1-2; D unresolved. V was cut by 6 bases and J by 7 bases, with 24 bases left in between. Germline assignment: CDR1 LNHNV and CDR2 YYDKDF (reference sequence). CDR3 length: 16 amino acids. Written as DNA, the CDR3 is TGTGCCACCAGTCTAGATCCTCGGACGGCCTACGGTGGCTACACCTTC. The encoded protein is CATSLDPRTAYGGYTF.

V usage is TRBV27 and J usage is TRBJ2-3; D might be TRBD2 (6 bases). Looked up from germline, CDR1 is MNHEY and CDR2 is SMNVEV (reference sequence). V dropped 6 bases and J dropped 2 bases, with 21 bases sitting between them. This CDR3 has 17 amino acids. This CDR3 is CASRLSRVSGITDTQYF. The DNA for the CDR3 is TGTGCCAGCAGGCTATCCCGGGTTAGCGGAATCACAGATACGCAGTATTTT.

To note about this clonotype: A much larger clone differs from this one at a single base, so this may be a read error. This chain links TRBV15 with TRBJ1-3; D unclear. V was trimmed by 5 bases and J by 0 bases, leaving 5 bases between them. CDR1 and CDR2 (germline): LNHNV, YYDKDF (reference sequence). CDR3 size: 13 residues. CDR3 nucleotides: TGTGCCACCAGCGGGAGCTCTGGAAACACCATATATTTT. Translation: CATSGSSGNTIYF.

The genes are TRBV18 and TRBJ1-5; 9 bases match TRBD1. J lost 2 bases, V lost 2 bases, and 16 bases had no gene match. This CDR3 region has 20 residues. Germline CDR1 is KGHSH and CDR2 is LQKENI. CDR3 region: CASSPREGTGRIDRNQPQHF. The DNA of the CDR3 is TGTGCCAGCTCACCAAGGGAAGGGACAGGGAGGATTGATCGCAATCAGCCCCAGCATTTT. The complete variable domain, with remaining parts taken from reference TRBV18 and TRBJ1-5, reads NAGVMQNPRHLVRRRGQEARLRCSPMKGHSHVYWYRQLPEEGLKFMVYLQKENIIDESGMPKERFSAEFPKEGPSILRIQQVVRGDSAAYFCASSPREGTGRIDRNQPQHFGDGTRLSIL.